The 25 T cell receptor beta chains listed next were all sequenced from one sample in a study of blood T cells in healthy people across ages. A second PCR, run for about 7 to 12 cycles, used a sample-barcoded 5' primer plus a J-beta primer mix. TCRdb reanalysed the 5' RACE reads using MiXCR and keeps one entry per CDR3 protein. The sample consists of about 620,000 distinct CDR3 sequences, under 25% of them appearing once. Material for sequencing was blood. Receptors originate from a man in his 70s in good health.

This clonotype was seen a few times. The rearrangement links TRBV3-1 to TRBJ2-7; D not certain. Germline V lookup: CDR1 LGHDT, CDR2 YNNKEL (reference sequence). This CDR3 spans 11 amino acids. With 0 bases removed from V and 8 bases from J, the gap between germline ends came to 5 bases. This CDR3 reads CASSQDFQQYF. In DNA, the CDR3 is TGTGCCAGCAGCCAAGATTTCCAGCAGTACTTC.

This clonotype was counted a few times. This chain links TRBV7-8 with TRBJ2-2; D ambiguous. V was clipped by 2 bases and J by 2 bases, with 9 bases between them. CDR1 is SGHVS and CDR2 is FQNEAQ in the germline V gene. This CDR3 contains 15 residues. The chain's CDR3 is CASSLRPANTGELFF. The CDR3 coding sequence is TGTGCCAGCAGCTTAAGACCCGCTAACACCGGGGAGCTGTTTTTT.

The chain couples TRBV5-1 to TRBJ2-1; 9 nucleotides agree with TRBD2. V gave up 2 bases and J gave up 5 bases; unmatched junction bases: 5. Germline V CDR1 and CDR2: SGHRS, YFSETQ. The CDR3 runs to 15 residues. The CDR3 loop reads CASSFPSGANNEQFF. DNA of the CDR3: TGCGCCAGCAGCTTTCCTAGCGGGGCAAACAATGAGCAGTTCTTC. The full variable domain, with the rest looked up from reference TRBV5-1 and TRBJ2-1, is KAGVTQTPRYLIKTRGQQVTLSCSPISGHRSVSWYQQTPGQGLQFLFEYFSETQRNKGNFPGRFSGRQFSNSRSEMNVSTLELGDSALYLCASSFPSGANNEQFFGPGTRLTVL.

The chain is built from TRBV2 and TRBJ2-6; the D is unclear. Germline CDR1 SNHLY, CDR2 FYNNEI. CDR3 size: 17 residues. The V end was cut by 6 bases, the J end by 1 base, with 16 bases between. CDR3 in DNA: TGTGCCAGCAGAGCCATGGACGGTAATTCTGGGGCCAACGTCCTGACTTTC. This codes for CASRAMDGNSGANVLTF.

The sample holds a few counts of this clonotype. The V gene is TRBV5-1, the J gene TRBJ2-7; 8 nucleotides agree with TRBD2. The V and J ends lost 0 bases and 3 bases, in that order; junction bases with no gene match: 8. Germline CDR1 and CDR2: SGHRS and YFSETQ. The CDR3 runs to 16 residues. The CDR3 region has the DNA TGCGCCAGCAGCTTGGCCCCTGGACTAGCCAACTACGAGCAGTACTTC. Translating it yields CASSLAPGLANYEQYF. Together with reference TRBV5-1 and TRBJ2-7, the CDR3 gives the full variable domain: KAGVTQTPRYLIKTRGQQVTLSCSPISGHRSVSWYQQTPGQGLQFLFEYFSETQRNKGNFPGRFSGRQFSNSRSEMNVSTLELGDSALYLCASSLAPGLANYEQYFGPGTRLTVT.

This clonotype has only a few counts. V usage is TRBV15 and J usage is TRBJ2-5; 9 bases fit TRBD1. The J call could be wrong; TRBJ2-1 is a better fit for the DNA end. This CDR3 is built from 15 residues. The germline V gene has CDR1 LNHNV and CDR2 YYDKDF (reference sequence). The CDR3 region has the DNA TGTGCCACCAGCGGAACCGGGACAGGGTCCCTCAAGCAGTTCTTC. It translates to CATSGTGTGSLKQFF.

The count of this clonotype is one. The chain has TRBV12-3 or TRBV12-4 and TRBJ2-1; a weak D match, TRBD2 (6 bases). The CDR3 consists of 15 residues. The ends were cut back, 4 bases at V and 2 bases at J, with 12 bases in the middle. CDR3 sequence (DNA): TGTGCCAGCAGTTATGTGGGAGGCACCTACAATGAGCAGTTCTTC. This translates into CASSYVGGTYNEQFF.

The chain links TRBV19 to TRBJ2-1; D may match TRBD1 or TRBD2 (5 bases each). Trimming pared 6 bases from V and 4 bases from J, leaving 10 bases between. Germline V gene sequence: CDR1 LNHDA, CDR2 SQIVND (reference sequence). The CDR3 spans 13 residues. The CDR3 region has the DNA TGTGCCAGTAGCGGGGCCTTATACAATGAGCAGTTCTTC. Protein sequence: CASSGALYNEQFF.

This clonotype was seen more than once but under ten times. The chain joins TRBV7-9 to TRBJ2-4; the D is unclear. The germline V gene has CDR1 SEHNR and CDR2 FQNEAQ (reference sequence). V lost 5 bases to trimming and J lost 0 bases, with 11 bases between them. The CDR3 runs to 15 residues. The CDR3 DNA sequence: TGTGCCAGCAGCGGGCTAGAGCTAGCCAAAAACATTCAGTACTTC. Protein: CASSGLELAKNIQYF.

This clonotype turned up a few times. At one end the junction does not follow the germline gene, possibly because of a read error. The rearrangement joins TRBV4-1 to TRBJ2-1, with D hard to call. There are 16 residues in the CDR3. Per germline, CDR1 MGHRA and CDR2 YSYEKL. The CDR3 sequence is CASSPESTPAYNERFF. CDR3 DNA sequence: TGCGCCAGCAGCCCTGAAAGTACTCCAGCGTACAATGAGCGGTTCTTC.

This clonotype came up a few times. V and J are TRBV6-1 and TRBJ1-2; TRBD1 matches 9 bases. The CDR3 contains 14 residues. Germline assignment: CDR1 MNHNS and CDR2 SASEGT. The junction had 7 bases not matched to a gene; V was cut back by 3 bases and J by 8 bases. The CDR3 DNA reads TGTGCCAGCAGTGAGTCACAGGGGGCGCAAGGCTACACCTTC. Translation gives CASSESQGAQGYTF.

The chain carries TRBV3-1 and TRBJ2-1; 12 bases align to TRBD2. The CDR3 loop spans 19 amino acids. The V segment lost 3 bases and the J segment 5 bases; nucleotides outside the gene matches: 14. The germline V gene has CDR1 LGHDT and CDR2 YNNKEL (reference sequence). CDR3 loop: CASSHRGARLAGVHNEQFF. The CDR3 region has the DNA TGTGCCAGCAGCCATCGAGGGGCGAGACTAGCGGGAGTCCACAATGAGCAGTTCTTC.

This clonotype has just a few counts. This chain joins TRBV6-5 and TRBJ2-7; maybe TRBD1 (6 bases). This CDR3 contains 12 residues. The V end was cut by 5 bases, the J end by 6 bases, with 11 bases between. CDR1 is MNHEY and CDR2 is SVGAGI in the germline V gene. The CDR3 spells CASSARRGEQYF. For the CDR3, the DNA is TGTGCCAGCAGTGCCCGCAGGGGCGAGCAGTACTTC.

CDR3 DNA: TGTGCCAGCAGCTTAGGCCCGGTCCCACTAGCGGGAAGTACCGAAGAGACCCAGTACTTC. Translation gives CASSLGPVPLAGSTEETQYF. The rearrangement links TRBV7-6 to TRBJ2-5; 10 nucleotides agree with TRBD2. Unmatched junction bases numbered 17, after V lost 1 base and J lost 3 bases. This CDR3 comprises 20 residues. Germline loops: CDR1 SGHVS, CDR2 FNYEAQ.

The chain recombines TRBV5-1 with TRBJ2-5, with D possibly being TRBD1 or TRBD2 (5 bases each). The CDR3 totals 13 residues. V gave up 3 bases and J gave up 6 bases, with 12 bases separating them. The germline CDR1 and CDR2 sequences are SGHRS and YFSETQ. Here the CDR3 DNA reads TGCGCCAGCAGCTCGGGGCCGGGCCAGACCCAGTACTTC. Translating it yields CASSSGPGQTQYF.

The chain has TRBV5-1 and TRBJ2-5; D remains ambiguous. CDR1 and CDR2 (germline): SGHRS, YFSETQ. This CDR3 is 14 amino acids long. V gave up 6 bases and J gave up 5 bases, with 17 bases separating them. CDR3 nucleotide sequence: TGCGCCAGCACCTCCGGCTACTCTTCGGAGACCCAGTACTTC. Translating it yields CASTSGYSSETQYF.

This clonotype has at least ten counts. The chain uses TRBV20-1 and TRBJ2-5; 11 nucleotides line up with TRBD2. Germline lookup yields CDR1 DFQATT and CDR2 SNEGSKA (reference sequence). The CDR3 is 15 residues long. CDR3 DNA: TGCGGCGGGACTAGCGGAACCTCGTACCAAGAGACCCAGTACTTC. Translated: CGGTSGTSYQETQYF.

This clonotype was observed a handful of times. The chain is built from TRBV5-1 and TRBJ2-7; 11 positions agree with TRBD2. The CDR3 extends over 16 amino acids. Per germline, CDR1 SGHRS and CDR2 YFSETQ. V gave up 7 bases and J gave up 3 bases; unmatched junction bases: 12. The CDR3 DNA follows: TGCGCCAGCGCCCCCCTCGGAACTAGCGGGAGCTACGAGCAGTACTTC. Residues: CASAPLGTSGSYEQYF.

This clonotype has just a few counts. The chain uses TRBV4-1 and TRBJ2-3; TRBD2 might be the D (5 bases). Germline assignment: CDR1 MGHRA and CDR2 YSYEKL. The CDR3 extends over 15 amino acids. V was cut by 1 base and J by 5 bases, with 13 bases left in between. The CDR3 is CASSQGSSRGDTQYF. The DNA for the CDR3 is TGCGCCAGCAGCCAAGGGTCTAGCCGTGGAGATACGCAGTATTTT.

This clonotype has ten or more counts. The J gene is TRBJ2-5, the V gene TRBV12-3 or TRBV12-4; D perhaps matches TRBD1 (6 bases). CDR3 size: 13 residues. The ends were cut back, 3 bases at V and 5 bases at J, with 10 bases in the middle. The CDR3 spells CASSFTGTETQYF. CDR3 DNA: TGTGCCAGCAGTTTCACAGGGACGGAGACCCAGTACTTC.

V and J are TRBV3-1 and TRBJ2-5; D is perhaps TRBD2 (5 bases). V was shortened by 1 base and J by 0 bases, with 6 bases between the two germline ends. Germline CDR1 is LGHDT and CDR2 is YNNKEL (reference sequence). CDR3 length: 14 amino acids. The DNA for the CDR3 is TGTGCCAGCAGCCAAGGGGGAGACCAAGAGACCCAGTACTTC. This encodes CASSQGGDQETQYF.

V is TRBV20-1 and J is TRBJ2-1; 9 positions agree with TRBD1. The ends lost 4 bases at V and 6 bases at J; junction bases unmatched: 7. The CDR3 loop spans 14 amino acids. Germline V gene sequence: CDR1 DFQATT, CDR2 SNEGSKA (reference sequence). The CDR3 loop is CSATGTGFGNEQFF. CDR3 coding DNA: TGCAGTGCTACCGGGACAGGGTTTGGCAATGAGCAGTTCTTC.

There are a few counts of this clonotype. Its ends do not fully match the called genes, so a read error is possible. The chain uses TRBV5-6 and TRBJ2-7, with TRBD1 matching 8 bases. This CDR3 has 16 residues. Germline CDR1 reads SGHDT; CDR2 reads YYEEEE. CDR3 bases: TGTGCCAGCAGCTTGACGTCGACAGGGGCTGCCTACGGGCAGTACTTC. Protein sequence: CASSLTSTGAAYGQYF.

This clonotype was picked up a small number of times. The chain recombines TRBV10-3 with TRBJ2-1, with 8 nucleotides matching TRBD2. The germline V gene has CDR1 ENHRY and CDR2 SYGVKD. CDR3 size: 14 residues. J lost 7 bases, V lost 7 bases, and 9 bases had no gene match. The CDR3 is CAITPGGDLNEQFF. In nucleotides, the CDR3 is TGTGCCATCACCCCCGGGGGGGATTTAAATGAGCAGTTCTTC.

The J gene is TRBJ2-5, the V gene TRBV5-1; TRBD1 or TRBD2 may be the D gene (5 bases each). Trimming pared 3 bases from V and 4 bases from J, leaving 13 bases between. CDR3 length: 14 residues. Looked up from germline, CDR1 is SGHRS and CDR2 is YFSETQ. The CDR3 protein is CASSSEMGVETQYF. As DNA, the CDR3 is TGCGCCAGCAGCTCGGAGATGGGGGTAGAGACCCAGTACTTC.